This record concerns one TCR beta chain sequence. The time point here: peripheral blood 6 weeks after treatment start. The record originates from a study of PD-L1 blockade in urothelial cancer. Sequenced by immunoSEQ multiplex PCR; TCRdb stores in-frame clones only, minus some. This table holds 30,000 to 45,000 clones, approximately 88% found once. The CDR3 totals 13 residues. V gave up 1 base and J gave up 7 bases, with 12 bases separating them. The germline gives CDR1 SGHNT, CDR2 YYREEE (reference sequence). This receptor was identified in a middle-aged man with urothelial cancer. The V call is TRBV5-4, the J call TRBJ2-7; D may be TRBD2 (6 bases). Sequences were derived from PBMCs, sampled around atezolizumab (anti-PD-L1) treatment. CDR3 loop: CASSLPGLGEQYF. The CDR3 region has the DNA TGTGCCAGCAGCTTGCCGGGACTTGGGGAGCAGTACTTC.